The source of this T cell receptor (beta chain) is a study of control samples from healthy donors and cancer patients. The CDR3 loop spans 11 amino acids. The germline CDR1 and CDR2 sequences are GTSNPN and SVGIG (reference sequence). V was shortened by 3 bases and J by 6 bases, with 5 bases between the two germline ends. Using immunoSEQ multiplex PCR, the repertoire was profiled, and TCRdb retains in-frame clones only, with some absent. The table records approximately 130,000 clones, around nine tenths of them present only once. This rearrangement joins TRBV30 to TRBJ2-2; no firm D call. The sequence came from a man aged 30-40 years in good health. What was sequenced was blood. DNA for the CDR3: TGTGCCTGGAGATTTGCCGGGGAGCTGTTTTTT. Its translation is CAWRFAGELFF. Full variable domain (remainder filled in from reference TRBV30 and TRBJ2-2): SQTIHQWPATLVQPVGSPLSLECTVEGTSNPNLYWYRQAAGRGLQLLFYSVGIGQISSEVPQNLSASRPQDRQFILSSKKLLLSDSGFYLCAWRFAGELFFGEGSRLTVL.